This entry lists 8 T cell receptor beta chains sequenced from one sample in a study of shared clonotypes between healthy human individuals. Sequencing used immunoSEQ multiplex PCR; TCRdb keeps in-frame clones, though not all of them. The data show 1,500,000 or so clones, more than 95% seen once. The material sequenced was naive CD4+ T cells sorted from blood. Stated subset: CD45RA+ positively selected. The receptors derive from a man aged 25-45 years in good health.

As to this clone: The sample has other DNA sequences that encode this CDR3 too. CDR3 sequence (DNA): TGCGCCAGCAGCTTGGCCGGGACATACTCCTACGAGCAGTACTTC. Protein: CASSLAGTYSYEQYF. The gene calls are TRBV5-1 and TRBJ2-7; tentatively, D is TRBD1 (6 bases). Trimming took off 0 bases at V and 0 bases at J, with 10 bases between the two ends. This CDR3 is 15 amino acids long. The germline V gene has CDR1 SGHRS and CDR2 YFSETQ.

The chain uses TRBV7-2 and TRBJ2-7; D perhaps matches TRBD2 (6 bases). The CDR3 sequence is 15 residues long. CDR1 and CDR2 (germline): SGHTA, FQGNSA. Deletions cut 5 bases from V and 4 bases from J, with 18 bases between. CDR3 nucleotides: TGTGCCAGCAGCCAGAGTAGACTAGGGGCGTACGAGCAGTACTTC. Translated: CASSQSRLGAYEQYF. The full variable domain, rest sourced from reference TRBV7-2 and TRBJ2-7, is GAGVSQSPSNKVTEKGKDVELRCDPISGHTALYWYRQSLGQGLEFLIYFQGNSAPDKSGLPSDRFSAERTGGSVSTLTIQRTQQEDSAVYLCASSQSRLGAYEQYFGPGTRLTVT.

Comment on this clone: The same CDR3 can be traced to other DNA sequences in this sample. The rearrangement joins TRBV19 to TRBJ2-5, with D hard to call. CDR3 length equals 12 residues. Germline CDR1 is LNHDA and CDR2 is SQIVND (reference sequence). V was pared by 8 bases and J by 0 bases, with 7 bases between. The CDR3 protein is CASGRNQETQYF. The CDR3 region has the DNA TGTGCCAGTGGACGGAACCAAGAGACCCAGTACTTC. The complete variable domain, with remaining parts taken from reference TRBV19 and TRBJ2-5, reads DGGITQSPKYLFRKEGQNVTLSCEQNLNHDAMYWYRQDPGQGLRLIYYSQIVNDFQKGDIAEGYSVSREKKESFPLTVTSAQKNPTAFYLCASGRNQETQYFGPGTRLLVL.

The V call is TRBV10-1, the J call TRBJ2-1; D is tentatively TRBD1 or TRBD2 (6 bases each). Germline V CDR1 and CDR2: WNHNN, SYGVQD (reference sequence). Trimming pared 1 base from V and 6 bases from J, leaving 13 bases between. This CDR3 region has 15 residues. The DNA for the CDR3 is TGCGCCAGCAGTGAGTGGCTAGAGGGGGGCAATGAGCAGTTCTTC. Translating it yields CASSEWLEGGNEQFF.

The V gene is TRBV2, the J gene TRBJ2-5; D is perhaps TRBD2 (6 bases). The ends were cut back, 5 bases at V and 1 base at J, with 14 bases in the middle. This CDR3 contains 15 residues. Germline loops: CDR1 SNHLY, CDR2 FYNNEI. The CDR3, as DNA: TGTGCCAGCAGTAGCCGGGACTCTATCCAAGAGACCCAGTACTTC. Residues: CASSSRDSIQETQYF.

This clone was recorded only once. The V call is TRBV15, the J call TRBJ2-7; unclear D gene. There are 13 residues in the CDR3. The germline gives CDR1 LNHNV, CDR2 YYDKDF (reference sequence). Trimming took off 0 bases at V and 9 bases at J, with 12 bases between the two ends. CDR3 DNA sequence: TGTGCCACCAGCAGAGAGAAAGCGTTAAGGCAGTACTTC. Protein sequence: CATSREKALRQYF.

The chain is built from TRBV6-6 and TRBJ2-7, with TRBD1 matching 10 bases. The CDR3 is made up of 13 amino acids. J was trimmed by 6 bases and V by 5 bases; bases with no gene match: 4. Germline CDR1 is MNHNY and CDR2 is SVGAGI (reference sequence). The CDR3, as DNA: TGTGCCAGCAGTAAAGGACAGGGGGGCGAGCAGTACTTC. Protein product: CASSKGQGGEQYF.

V usage is TRBV5-5 and J usage is TRBJ2-1; 13 bases line up with TRBD2. The V gene's germline CDR1 is SGHKS and CDR2 YYEKEE (reference sequence). Germline trimming cut 5 bases from V and 6 bases from J; bases unmatched to any gene: 5. The length of the CDR3 is 15 residues. The CDR3 DNA reads TGTGCCAGCAGAGAACTAGCGGGAGGGGGCAATGAGCAGTTCTTC. Translating it yields CASRELAGGGNEQFF.